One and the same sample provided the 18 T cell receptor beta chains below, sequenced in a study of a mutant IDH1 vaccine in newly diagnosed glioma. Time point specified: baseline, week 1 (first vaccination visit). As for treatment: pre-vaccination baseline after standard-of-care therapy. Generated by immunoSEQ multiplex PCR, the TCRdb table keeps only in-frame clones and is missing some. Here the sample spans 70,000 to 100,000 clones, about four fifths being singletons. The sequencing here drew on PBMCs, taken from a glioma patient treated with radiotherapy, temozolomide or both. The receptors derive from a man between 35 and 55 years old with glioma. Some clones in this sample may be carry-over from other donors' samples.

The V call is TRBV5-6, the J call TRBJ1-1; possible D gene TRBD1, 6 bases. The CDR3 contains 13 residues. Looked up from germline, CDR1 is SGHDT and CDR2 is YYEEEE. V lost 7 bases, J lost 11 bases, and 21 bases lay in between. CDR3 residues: CASSPNQGLRAFF. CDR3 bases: TGTGCCAGCTCTCCAAACCAGGGGCTAAGGGCTTTCTTT.

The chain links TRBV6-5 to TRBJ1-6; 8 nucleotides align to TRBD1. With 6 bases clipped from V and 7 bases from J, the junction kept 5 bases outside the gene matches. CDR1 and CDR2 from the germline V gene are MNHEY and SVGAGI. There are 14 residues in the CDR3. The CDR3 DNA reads TGTGCCAGCAGACGCGACAGGGGCAATTCACCCCTCCACTTT. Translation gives CASRRDRGNSPLHF.

The CDR3 here is CASSLGGRGYGYTF. The CDR3 DNA follows: TGTGCCAGCAGCTTGGGTGGCAGGGGCTATGGCTACACCTTC. The genes are TRBV5-4 and TRBJ1-2; weak D call: TRBD1 (6 bases). Germline CDR1 reads SGHNT; CDR2 reads YYREEE (reference sequence). The V and J ends lost 0 bases and 4 bases respectively, with 10 bases between them. The CDR3 has 14 residues.

CDR3 sequence: CASSLRTEGGYTF. The CDR3 DNA follows: TGTGCCAGCAGCTTGAGGACGGAGGGAGGCTACACCTTC. The gene calls are TRBV5-5 and TRBJ1-2; D ambiguous. The CDR3 loop spans 13 amino acids. V was trimmed by 1 base and J by 8 bases, leaving 12 bases between them. From germline, CDR1 is SGHKS and CDR2 YYEKEE (reference sequence).

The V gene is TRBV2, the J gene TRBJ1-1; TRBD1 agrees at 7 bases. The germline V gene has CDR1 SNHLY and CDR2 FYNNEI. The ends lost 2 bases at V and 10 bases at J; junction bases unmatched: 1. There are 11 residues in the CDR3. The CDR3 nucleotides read TGTGCCAGCAGTGAATCAGGGGGAGCTTTCTTT. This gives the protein CASSESGGAFF.

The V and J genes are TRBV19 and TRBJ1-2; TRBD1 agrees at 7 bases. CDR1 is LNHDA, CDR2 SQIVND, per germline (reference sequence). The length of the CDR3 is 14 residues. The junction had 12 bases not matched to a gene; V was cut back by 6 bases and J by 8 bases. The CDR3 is CASRPDRAKGGYTF. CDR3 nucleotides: TGTGCCAGTAGACCTGACAGGGCGAAAGGAGGCTACACCTTC.

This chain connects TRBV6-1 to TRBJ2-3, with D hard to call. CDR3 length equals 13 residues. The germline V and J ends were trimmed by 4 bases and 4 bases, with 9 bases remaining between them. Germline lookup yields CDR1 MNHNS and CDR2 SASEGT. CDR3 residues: CASSAQRADTQYF. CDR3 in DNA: TGTGCCAGCAGTGCCCAAAGGGCAGATACGCAGTATTTT.

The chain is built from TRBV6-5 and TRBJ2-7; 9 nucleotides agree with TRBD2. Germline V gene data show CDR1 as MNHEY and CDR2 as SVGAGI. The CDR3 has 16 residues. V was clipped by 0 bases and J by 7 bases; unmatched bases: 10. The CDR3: CASSYSGAGGPGEQYF. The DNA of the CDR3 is TGTGCCAGCAGTTACTCCGGCGCGGGGGGGCCTGGGGAGCAGTACTTC.

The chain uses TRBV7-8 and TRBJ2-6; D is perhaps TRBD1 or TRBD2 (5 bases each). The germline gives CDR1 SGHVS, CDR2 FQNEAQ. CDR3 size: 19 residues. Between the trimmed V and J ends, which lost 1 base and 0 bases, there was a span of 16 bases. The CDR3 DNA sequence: TGTGCCAGCAGCTTAGTGACCGGGACGCGGGTCTCTGGGGCCAACGTCCTGACTTTC. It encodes CASSLVTGTRVSGANVLTF.

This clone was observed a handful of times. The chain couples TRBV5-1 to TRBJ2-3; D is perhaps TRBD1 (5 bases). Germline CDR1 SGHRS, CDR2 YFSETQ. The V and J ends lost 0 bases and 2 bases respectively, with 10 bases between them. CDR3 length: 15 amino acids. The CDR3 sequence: CASSLGWGFTDTQYF. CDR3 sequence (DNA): TGCGCCAGCAGCTTGGGTTGGGGCTTCACAGATACGCAGTATTTT.

The CDR3 DNA is TGTGCCAGCAGTTACTCACTGGATCAAGAGACCCAGTACTTC. Its translation is CASSYSLDQETQYF. The chain combines TRBV6-5 with TRBJ2-5; D is undetermined. Germline CDR1 MNHEY, CDR2 SVGAGI. This CDR3 comprises 14 residues. V shed 0 bases and J shed 2 bases, with 7 bases lying between them.

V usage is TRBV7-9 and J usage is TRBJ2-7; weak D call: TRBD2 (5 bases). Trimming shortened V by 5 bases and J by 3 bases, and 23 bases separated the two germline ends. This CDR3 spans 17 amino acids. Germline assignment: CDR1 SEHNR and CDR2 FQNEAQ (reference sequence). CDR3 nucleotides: TGTGCCAGCAGCCCGGGAAGTTTGTCCGGGCTCCACTACGAGCAGTACTTC. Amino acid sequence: CASSPGSLSGLHYEQYF.

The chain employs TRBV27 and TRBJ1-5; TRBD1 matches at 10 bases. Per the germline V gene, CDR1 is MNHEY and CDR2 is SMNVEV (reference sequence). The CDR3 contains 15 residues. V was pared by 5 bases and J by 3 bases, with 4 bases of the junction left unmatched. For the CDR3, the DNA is TGTGCCAGCAGTCCGGACAGGGGGGTCAATCAGCCCCAGCATTTT. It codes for CASSPDRGVNQPQHF.

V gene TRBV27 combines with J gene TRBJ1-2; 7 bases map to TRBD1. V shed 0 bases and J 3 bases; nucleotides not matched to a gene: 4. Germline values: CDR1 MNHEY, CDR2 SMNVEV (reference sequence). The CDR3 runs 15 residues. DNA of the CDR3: TGTGCCAGCAGTTTATCGAAAGGGGGCTACTATGGCTACACCTTC. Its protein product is CASSLSKGGYYGYTF.

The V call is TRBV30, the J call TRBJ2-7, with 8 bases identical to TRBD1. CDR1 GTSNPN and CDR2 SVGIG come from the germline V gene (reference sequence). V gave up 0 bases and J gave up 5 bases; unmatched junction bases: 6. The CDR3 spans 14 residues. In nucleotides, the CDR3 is TGTGCCTGGAGTGTCGGGCAGGGGGCCCACGAGCAGTACTTC. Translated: CAWSVGQGAHEQYF.

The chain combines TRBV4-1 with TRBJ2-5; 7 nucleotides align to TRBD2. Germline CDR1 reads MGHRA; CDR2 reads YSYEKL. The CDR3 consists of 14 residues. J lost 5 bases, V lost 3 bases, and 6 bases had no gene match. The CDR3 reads CASSQGGIRETQYF. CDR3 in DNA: TGCGCCAGCAGCCAGGGGGGGATCCGGGAGACCCAGTACTTC.

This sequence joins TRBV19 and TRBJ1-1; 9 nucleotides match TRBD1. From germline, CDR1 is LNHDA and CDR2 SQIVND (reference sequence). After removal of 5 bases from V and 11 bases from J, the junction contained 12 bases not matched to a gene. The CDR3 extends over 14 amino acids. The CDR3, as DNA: TGTGCCAGTAGTCGGGTACCGGACAGGGGTTTTGCTTTCTTT. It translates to CASSRVPDRGFAFF.

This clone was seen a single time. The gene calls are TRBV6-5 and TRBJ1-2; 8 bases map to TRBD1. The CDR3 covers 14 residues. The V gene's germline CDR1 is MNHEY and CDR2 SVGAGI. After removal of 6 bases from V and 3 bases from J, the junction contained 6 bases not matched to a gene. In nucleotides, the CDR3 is TGTGCCAGCAGCCAACAGGGGGGATACTATGGCTACACCTTC. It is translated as CASSQQGGYYGYTF.